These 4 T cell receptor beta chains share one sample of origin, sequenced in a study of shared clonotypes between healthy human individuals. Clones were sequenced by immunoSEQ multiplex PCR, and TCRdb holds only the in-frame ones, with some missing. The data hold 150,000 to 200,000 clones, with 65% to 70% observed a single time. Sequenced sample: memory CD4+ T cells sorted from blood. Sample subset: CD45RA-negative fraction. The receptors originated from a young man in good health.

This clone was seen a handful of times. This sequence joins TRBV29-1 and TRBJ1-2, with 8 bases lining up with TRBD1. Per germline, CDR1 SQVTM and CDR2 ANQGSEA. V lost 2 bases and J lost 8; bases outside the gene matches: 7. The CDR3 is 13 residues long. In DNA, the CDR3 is TGCAGCGTTGAATTTTGGACAGGGATCGGCTACACCTTC. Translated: CSVEFWTGIGYTF.

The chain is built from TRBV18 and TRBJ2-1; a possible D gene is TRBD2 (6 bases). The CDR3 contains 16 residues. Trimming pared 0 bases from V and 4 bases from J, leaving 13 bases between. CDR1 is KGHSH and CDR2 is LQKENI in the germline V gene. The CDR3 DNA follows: TGTGCCAGCTCACCACCCGGGGGAGTAAGTTACAATGAGCAGTTCTTC. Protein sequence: CASSPPGGVSYNEQFF.

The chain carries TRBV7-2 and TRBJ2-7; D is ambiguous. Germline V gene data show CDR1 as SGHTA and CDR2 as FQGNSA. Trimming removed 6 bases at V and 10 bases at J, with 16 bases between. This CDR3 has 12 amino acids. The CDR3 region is CASRIGDGVQYF. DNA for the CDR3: TGTGCCAGCAGAATAGGAGACGGAGTTCAGTACTTC.

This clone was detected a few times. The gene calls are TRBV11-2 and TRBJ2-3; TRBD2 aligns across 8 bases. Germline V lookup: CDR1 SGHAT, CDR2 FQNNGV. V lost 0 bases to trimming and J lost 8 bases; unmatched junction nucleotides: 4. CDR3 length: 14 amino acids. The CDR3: CASSLDPAGGTQYF. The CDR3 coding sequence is TGTGCCAGCAGCTTAGATCCGGCGGGGGGTACGCAGTATTTT.